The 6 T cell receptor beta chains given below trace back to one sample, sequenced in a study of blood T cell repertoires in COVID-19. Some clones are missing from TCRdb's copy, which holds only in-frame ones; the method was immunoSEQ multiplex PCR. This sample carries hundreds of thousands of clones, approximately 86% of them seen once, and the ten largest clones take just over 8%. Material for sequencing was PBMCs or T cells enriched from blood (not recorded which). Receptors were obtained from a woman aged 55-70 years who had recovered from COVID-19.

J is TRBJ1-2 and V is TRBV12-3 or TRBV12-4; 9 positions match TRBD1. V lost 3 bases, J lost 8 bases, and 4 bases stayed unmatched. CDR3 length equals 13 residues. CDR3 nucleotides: TGTGCCAGCAGTTTGGGACAGGGTTTCGGCTACACCTTC. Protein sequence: CASSLGQGFGYTF.

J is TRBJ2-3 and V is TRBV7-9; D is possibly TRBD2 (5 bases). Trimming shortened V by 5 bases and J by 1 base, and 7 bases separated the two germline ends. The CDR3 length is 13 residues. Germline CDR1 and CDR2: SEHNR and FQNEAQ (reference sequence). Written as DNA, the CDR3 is TGTGCCAGCAGCGGGAGTGGCACAGATACGCAGTATTTT. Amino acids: CASSGSGTDTQYF.

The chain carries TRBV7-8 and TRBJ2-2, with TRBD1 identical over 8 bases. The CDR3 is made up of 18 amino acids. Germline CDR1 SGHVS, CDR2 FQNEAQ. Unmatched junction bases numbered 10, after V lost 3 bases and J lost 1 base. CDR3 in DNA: TGTGCCAGCAGCTTTTTCGCCTTTGACAGGGGGAACACCGGGGAGCTGTTTTTT. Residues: CASSFFAFDRGNTGELFF.

The CDR3 coding sequence is TGTGCCAGCAGCCCACCGGGGGGGGCATGGGAGACCCAGTACTTC. Translated, it gives CASSPPGGAWETQYF. The rearrangement uses TRBV7-7 and TRBJ2-5; 8 nucleotides match TRBD2. Germline CDR1 is SSHAT and CDR2 is FNYEAQ (reference sequence). With V trimmed by 5 bases and J by 5 bases, 10 bases remained unmatched. There are 15 residues in the CDR3. Variable domain in full (rest from reference TRBV7-7 and TRBJ2-5): GAGVSQSPRYKVTKRGQDVTLRCDPISSHATLYWYQQALGQGPEFLTYFNYEAQPDKSGLPSDRFSAERPEGSISTLTIQRTEQRDSAMYRCASSPPGGAWETQYFGPGTRLLVL.

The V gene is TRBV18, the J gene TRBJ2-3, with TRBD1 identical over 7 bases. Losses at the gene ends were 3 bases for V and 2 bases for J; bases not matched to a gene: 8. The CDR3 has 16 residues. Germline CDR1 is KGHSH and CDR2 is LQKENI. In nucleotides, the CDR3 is TGTGCCAGCTCACCGACCCCGGGACAGAACACAGATACGCAGTATTTT. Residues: CASSPTPGQNTDTQYF.

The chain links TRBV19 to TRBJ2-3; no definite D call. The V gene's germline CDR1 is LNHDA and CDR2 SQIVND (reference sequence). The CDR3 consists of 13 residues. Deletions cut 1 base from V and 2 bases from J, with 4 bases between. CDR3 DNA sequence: TGTGCCAGTAGTATAGTAGACACAGATACGCAGTATTTT. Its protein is CASSIVDTDTQYF.